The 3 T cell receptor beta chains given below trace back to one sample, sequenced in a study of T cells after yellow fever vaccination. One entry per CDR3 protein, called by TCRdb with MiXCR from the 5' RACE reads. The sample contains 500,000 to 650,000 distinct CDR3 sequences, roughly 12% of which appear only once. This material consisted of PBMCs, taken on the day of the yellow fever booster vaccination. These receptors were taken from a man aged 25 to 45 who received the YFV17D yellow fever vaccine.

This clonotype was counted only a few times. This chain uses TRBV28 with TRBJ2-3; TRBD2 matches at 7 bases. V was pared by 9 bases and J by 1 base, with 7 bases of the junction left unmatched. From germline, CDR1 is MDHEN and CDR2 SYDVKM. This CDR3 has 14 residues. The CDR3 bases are TGTGCCAGTCAGACTGGGGGGGGCACAGATACGCAGTATTTT. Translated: CASQTGGGTDTQYF.

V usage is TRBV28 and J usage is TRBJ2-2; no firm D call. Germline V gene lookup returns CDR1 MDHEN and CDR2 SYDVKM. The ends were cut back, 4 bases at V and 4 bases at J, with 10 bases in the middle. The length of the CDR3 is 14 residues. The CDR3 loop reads CASSSPALTGELFF. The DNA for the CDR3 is TGTGCCAGCAGTTCCCCTGCCCTCACCGGGGAGCTGTTTTTT. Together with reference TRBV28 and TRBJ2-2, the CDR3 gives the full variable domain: DVKVTQSSRYLVKRTGEKVFLECVQDMDHENMFWYRQDPGLGLRLIYFSYDVKMKEKGDIPEGYSVSREKKERFSLILESASTNQTSMYLCASSSPALTGELFFGEGSRLTVL.

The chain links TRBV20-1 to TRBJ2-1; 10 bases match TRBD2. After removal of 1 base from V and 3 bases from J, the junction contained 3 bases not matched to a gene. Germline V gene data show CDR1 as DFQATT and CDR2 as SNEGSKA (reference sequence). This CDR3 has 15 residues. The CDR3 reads CSARALAGVYNEQFF. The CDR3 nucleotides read TGCAGTGCTAGAGCTCTAGCGGGGGTCTACAATGAGCAGTTCTTC.